The text below deals with one T cell receptor beta chain. The antigen is undetermined. This sample is drawn from a study of PD-1 blockade in mismatch repair-deficient tumors. General study points: Tumor-resident clones, often absent from pretreatment blood, expanded after pembrolizumab and then contracted.

The CDR3 totals 19 residues. The table came from immunoSEQ multiplex PCR; TCRdb's copy has only in-frame clones and leaves some out. This table holds 75,000 to 85,000 clones, roughly 80% found once. PCR or immunohistochemistry showed mismatch repair deficiency in every enrolled patient. The TCR-sequenced patients were three responders to pembrolizumab. This chain connects TRBV21-1 to TRBJ2-2; the table calls TRBD2, which could not be checked here. TRBV21-1 is assigned pseudogene status. This sequence was found in an adult with mismatch repair-deficient cancer. The sample here was peripheral blood, taken 12 weeks after starting pembrolizumab. Written as DNA, the CDR3 is TGTGCCAGCAGCAAATGGCTTTCGACTAGCGGGAGGGTTCCCGGGGAGCTGTTTTTT. Amino acid sequence: CASSKWLSTSGRVPGELFF.